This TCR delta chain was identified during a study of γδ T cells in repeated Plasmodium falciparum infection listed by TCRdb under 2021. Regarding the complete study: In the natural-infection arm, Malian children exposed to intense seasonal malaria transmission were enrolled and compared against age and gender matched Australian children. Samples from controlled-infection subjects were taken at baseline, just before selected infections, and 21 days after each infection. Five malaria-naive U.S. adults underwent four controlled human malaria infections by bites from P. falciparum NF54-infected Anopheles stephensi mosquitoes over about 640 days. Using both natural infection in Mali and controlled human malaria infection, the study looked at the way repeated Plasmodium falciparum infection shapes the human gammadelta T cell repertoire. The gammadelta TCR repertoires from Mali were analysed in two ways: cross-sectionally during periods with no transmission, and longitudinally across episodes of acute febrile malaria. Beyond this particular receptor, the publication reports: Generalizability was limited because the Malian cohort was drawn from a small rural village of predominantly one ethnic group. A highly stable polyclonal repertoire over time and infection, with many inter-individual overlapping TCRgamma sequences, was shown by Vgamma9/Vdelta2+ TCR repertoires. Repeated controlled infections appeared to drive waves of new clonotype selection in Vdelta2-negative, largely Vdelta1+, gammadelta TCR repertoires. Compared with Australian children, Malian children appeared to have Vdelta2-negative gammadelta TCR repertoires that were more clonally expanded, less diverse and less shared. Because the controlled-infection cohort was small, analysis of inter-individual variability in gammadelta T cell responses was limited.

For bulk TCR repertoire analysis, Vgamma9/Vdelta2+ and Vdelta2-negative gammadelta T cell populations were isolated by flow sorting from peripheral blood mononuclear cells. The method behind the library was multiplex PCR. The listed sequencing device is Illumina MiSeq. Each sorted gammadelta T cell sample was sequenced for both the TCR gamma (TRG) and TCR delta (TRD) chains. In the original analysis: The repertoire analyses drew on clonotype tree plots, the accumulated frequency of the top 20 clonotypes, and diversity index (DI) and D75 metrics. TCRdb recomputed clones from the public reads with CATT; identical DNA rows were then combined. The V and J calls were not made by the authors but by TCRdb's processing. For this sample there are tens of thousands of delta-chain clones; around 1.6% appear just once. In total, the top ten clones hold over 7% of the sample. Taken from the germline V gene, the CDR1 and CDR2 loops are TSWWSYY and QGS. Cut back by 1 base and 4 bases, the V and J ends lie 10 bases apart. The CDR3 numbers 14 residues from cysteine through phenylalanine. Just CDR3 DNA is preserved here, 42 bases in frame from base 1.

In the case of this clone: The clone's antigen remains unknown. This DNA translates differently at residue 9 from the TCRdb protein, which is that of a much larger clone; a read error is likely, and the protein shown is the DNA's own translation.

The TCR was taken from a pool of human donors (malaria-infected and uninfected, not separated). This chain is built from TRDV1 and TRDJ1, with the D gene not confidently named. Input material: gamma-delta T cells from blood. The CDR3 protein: CALGERRKCDKLIF. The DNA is TGTGCTCTTGGGGAACGGCGTAAGTGCGATAAACTCATCTTT.